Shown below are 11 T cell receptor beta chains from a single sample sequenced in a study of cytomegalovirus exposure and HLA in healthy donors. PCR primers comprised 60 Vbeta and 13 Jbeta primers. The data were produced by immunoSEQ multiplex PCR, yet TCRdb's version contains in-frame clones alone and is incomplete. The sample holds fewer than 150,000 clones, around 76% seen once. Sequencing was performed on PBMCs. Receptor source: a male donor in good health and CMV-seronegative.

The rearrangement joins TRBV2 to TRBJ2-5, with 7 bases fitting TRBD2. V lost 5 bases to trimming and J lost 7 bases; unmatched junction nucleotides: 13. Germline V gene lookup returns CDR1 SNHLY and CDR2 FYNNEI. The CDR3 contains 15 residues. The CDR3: CASSSQSTSVGTQYF. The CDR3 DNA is TGTGCCAGCAGTTCGCAATCTACTAGCGTCGGGACCCAGTACTTC.

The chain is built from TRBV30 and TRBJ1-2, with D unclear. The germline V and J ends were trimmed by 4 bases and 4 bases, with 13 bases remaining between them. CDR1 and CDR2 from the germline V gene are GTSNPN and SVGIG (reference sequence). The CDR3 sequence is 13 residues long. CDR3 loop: CAWNPRSVYGYTF. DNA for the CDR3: TGTGCCTGGAACCCACGAAGCGTCTATGGCTACACCTTC. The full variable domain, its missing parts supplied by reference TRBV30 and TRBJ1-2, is SQTIHQWPATLVQPVGSPLSLECTVEGTSNPNLYWYRQAAGRGLQLLFYSVGIGQISSEVPQNLSASRPQDRQFILSSKKLLLSDSGFYLCAWNPRSVYGYTFGSGTRLTVV.

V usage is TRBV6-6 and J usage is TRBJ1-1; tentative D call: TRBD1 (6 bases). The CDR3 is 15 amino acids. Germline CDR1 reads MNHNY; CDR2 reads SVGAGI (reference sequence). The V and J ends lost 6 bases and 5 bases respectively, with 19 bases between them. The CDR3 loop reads CASSRGGAKTTEAFF. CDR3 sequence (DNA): TGTGCCAGCAGCCGAGGGGGGGCTAAAACGACTGAAGCTTTCTTT.

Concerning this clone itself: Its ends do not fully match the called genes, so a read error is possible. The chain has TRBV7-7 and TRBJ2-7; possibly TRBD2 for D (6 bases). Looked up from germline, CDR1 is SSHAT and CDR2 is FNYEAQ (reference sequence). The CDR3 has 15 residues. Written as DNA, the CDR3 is TGTGCTAGCAGCTTAGAGGGCGGGGATAACTACGAGCAGTACTTC. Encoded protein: CASSLEGGDNYEQYF.

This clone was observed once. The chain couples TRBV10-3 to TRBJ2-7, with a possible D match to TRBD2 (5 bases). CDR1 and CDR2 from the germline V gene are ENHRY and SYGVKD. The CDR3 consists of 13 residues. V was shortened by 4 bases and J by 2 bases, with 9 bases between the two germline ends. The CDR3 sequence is CAISGTGTYEQYF. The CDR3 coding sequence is TGTGCCATCAGTGGCACCGGGACCTACGAGCAGTACTTC.

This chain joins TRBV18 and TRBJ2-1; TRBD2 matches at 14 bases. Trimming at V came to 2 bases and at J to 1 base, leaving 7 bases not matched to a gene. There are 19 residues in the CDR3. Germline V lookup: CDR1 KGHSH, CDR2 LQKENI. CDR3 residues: CASSPKPGLAGASYNEQFF. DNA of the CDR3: TGTGCCAGCTCACCAAAACCGGGACTAGCGGGGGCTTCCTACAATGAGCAGTTCTTC.

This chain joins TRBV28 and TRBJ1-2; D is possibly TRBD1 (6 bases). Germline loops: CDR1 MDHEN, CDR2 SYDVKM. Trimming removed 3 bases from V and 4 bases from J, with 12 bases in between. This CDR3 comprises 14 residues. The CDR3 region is CASSLFSGAYGYTF. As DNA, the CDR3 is TGTGCCAGCAGTTTGTTTTCAGGGGCCTATGGCTACACCTTC.

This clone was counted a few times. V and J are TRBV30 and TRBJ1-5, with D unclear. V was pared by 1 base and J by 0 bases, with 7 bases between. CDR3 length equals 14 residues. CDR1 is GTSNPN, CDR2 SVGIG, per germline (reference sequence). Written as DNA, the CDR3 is TGTGCCTGGAGTGGGGCCCATAGCAATCAGCCCCAGCATTTT. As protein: CAWSGAHSNQPQHF.

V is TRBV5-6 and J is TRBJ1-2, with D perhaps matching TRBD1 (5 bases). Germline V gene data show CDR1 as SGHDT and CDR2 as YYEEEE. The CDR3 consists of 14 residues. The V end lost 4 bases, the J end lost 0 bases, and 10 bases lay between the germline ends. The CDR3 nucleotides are TGTGCCAGCAGCCCAGGGCCCGCTAACTATGGCTACACCTTC. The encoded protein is CASSPGPANYGYTF.

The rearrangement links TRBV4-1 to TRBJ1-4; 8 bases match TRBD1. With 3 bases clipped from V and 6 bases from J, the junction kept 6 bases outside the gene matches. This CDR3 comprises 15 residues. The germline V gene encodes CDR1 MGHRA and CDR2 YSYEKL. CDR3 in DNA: TGCGCCAGCAGCCATAGACAGGGGTTAGATGAAAAACTGTTTTTT. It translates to CASSHRQGLDEKLFF.

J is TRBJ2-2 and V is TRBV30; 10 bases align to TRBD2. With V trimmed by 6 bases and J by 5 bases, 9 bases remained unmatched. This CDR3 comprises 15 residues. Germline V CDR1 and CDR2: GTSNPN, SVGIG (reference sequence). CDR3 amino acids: CACLTSGTLTGELFF. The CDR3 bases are TGTGCCTGCTTAACTAGCGGGACGTTGACCGGGGAGCTGTTTTTT. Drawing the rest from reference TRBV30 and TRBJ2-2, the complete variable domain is SQTIHQWPATLVQPVGSPLSLECTVEGTSNPNLYWYRQAAGRGLQLLFYSVGIGQISSEVPQNLSASRPQDRQFILSSKKLLLSDSGFYLCACLTSGTLTGELFFGEGSRLTVL.